This is a list of T cell receptor beta chains from one sample in a study of T cell responses to AZD1222 COVID-19 vaccine. The table came from immunoSEQ multiplex PCR; TCRdb's copy has only in-frame clones and leaves some out. The profile shows about 130,000 clones, approximately 83% of them singletons. The sample was peripheral blood, taken on day 0 of AZD1222 vaccination. The receptor source for this set is an adult in good health. Both conserved end residues are part of each CDR3. Fields, in order: clone size, D gene, J gene, V gene, CDR3 DNA, CDR3 protein. The D gene is left open where the match is weak. Size values are once, few and many counts, or a class for expanded clones, and some rows have none.

-	TRBD1	TRBJ1-2	TRBV5-4	TGTGCCAGCAGCTTCGACAGGGGGCGGGTTGGCTACACCTTC	CASSFDRGRVGYTF
-	-	TRBJ1-5	TRBV9	TGTGCCAGCAGCGTAGCCGGGGCGAGCAATCAGCCCCAGCATTTT	CASSVAGASNQPQHF
-	TRBD1	TRBJ1-4	TRBV5-1	TGCGCCAGCAGCTTGGACAGGGGGAGTGGAAAACTGTTTTTT	CASSLDRGSGKLFF
-	-	TRBJ2-2	TRBV4-1	TGCGCCAGCAGCCAAGGGAGGGCCCAGACCGGGGAGCTGTTTTTT	CASSQGRAQTGELFF
-	-	TRBJ1-5	TRBV28	TGTGCCAGCAGTATATTTAGCAATCAGCCCCAGCATTTT	CASSIFSNQPQHF
-	TRBD1	TRBJ1-3	TRBV30	TGTGCCTGGAGTGCCCGGGACAGGCCTGGAAACACCATATATTTT	CAWSARDRPGNTIYF
-	-	TRBJ1-1	TRBV6-6	TGTGCCAGCAGACCACCGATAGCAGGGAGAGTAACTGAAGCTTTCTTT	CASRPPIAGRVTEAFF
-	-	TRBJ1-1	TRBV5-1	TGCGCCAGCAGCTTGTTGGGGCAGGAAGCTTTCTTT	CASSLLGQEAFF
-	-	TRBJ2-4	TRBV14	TGTGCCAGCAGCGACCAAGGAGTAAGCATTCAGTACTTC	CASSDQGVSIQYF
-	-	TRBJ2-1	TRBV12-3/TRBV12-4	TGTGCCAGCAGGCTATTGGACAATGAGCAGTTCTTC	CASRLLDNEQFF
once	-	TRBJ1-1	TRBV6-5	TGTGCCAGCAGTCTGCTTAGTCAACTGGGCACTGAAGCTTTCTTT	CASSLLSQLGTEAFF
-	TRBD1	TRBJ2-7	TRBV4-3	TGCGCCAGCAGCCAAGACCTCCTTGACAGGGGTGACGAGCAGTACTTC	CASSQDLLDRGDEQYF
-	TRBD2	TRBJ2-7	TRBV7-2	TGTGCCAGCAGCTTAGTTTGGGGGGGACTAGCGGGAGCTACTAATGAGCAGTACTTC	CASSLVWGGLAGATNEQYF
-	TRBD1	TRBJ2-1	TRBV27	TGTGCCACCAGGGGGCATCTTTACAATGAGCAGTTCTTC	CATRGHLYNEQFF
-	TRBD1	TRBJ1-3	TRBV9	TGTGCCAGCAGCTCCCGGGGGGACAGAGACTCTGGAAACACCATATATTTT	CASSSRGDRDSGNTIYF
once	-	TRBJ1-1	TRBV3-1/TRBV3-2	TGTGCCAGCAGCCCAGGGACACGGGGCACTGAAGCTTTCTTT	CASSPGTRGTEAFF
-	-	TRBJ2-2	TRBV27	TGTGCCAGCAGTTTATTGTCAGGCCTATCGGGCGGGGAGCTGTTTTTT	CASSLLSGLSGGELFF
-	TRBD1	TRBJ1-2	TRBV6-1	TGTGCCAGCAGTGAAGTTACGACAGGGGTCTCTAACTATGGCTACACCTTC	CASSEVTTGVSNYGYTF
-	-	TRBJ1-5	TRBV28	TGTGCCAGCCACTCCCTCCGGGGGGGGCAGCCCCAGCATTTT	CASHSLRGGQPQHF
-	-	TRBJ1-5	TRBV6-5	TGTGCCAGCAGTTACTCAGGGGGCAATCAGCCCCAGCATTTT	CASSYSGGNQPQHF
-	-	TRBJ1-4	TRBV7-3	TGTGCCAGCAGCTGGGGACCTAATGAAAAACTGTTTTTT	CASSWGPNEKLFF
once	TRBD2	TRBJ2-3	TRBV10-3	TGTGCCATCAGTGACTCGACGGGTACTAGCGGATCAGATACGCAGTATTTT	CAISDSTGTSGSDTQYF
-	-	TRBJ2-2	TRBV5-6	TGTGCCAGCAGCTTGAATCTACCTACCGGGGAGCTGTTTTTT	CASSLNLPTGELFF
-	TRBD1	TRBJ1-5	TRBV19	TGTGCCAGTAGTATTCGGGGACAGGGGGTCAATCAGCCCCAGCATTTT	CASSIRGQGVNQPQHF
-	-	TRBJ1-1	TRBV11-2	TGTGCCAGCAGCTTAGTCCCAGCTGAAGCTTTCTTT	CASSLVPAEAFF
-	-	TRBJ2-7	TRBV19	TGTGCCAGTAGTATCGGCAGGGCCGAAATCTCCTACGAGCAGTACTTC	CASSIGRAEISYEQYF
-	TRBD1	TRBJ1-1	TRBV19	TGTGCCAGTAGGACTCGACAGGGCCGGGAGATGAACACTGAAGCTTTCTTT	CASRTRQGREMNTEAFF
-	-	TRBJ1-4	TRBV28	TGTGCCAGCAGCCGCCGAGGGGTTCTTAAACTGTTTTTT	CASSRRGVLKLFF
-	TRBD1	TRBJ1-2	TRBV2	TGTGCCAGCAGTCGACAGGGTCGCGAAATAGGCTACACCTTC	CASSRQGREIGYTF
-	-	TRBJ2-5	TRBV19	TGTGCCAGTAGTATGGGCCCCGGGGACCAGTACTTC	CASSMGPGDQYF
-	TRBD1	TRBJ2-7	TRBV30	TGTGCCTGGAGTTTAATAGGGGGCAGGGGAAGGGGCGAGCAGTACTTC	CAWSLIGGRGRGEQYF
-	TRBD1	TRBJ1-3	TRBV7-2	TGTGCCAGCAGCTTAGCGGGACAGGGGGGTGGAAACACCATATATTTT	CASSLAGQGGGNTIYF
once	TRBD1	TRBJ1-2	TRBV6-6	TGTGCCAGCAGTCCCGGACAGGGTTTTGGCTACACCTTC	CASSPGQGFGYTF
-	-	TRBJ2-3	TRBV7-2	TGTGCCAGCAGCTTAGATGGAGATACGCAGTATTTT	CASSLDGDTQYF
few	-	TRBJ2-2	TRBV3-1/TRBV3-2	TGTGCCAGCATCGCCGGGAGTGGAAACACCGGGGAGCTGTTTTTT	CASIAGSGNTGELFF
-	-	TRBJ2-3	TRBV5-6	TGTGCCAGCAGCGAGGTTGAGGATACGCAGTATTTT	CASSEVEDTQYF
-	TRBD1	TRBJ2-5	TRBV10-2	TGCGCCAGCAGTGACACAGGGGGCAAGTATCAGTACTTC	CASSDTGGKYQYF
-	-	TRBJ1-2	TRBV3-1/TRBV3-2	TGTGCCAGCAGCCAAGATCGAGGGAACTATGGCTACACCTTC	CASSQDRGNYGYTF
-	TRBD2	TRBJ2-3	TRBV29-1	TGCAGCGTTGTGCGGGGGGCGAGCACAGATACGCAGTATTTT	CSVVRGASTDTQYF
-	-	TRBJ1-1	TRBV6-4	TGTGCCAGCAGGGACGGGAACAGGAACACTGAAGCTTTCTTT	CASRDGNRNTEAFF